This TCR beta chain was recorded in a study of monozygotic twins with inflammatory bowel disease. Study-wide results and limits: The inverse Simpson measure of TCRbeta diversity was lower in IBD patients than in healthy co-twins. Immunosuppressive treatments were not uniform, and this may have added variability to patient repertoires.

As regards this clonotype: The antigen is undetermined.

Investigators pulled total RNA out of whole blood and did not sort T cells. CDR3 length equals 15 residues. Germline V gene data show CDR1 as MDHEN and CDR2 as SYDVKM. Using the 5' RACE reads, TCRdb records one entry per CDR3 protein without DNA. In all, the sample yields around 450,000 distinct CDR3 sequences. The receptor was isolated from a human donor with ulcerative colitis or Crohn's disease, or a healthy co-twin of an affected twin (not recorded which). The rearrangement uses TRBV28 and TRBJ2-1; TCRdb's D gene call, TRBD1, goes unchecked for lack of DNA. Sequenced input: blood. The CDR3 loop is CASSLGDSAPDEQFF.